Listed here are 13 T cell receptor beta chains from one sample, sequenced in a study of graft-versus-host responses after intestinal transplantation. Antigens of these TCRs are unknown. Data came from immunoSEQ multiplex PCR; TCRdb stores just in-frame clones and leaves some out. This table holds about 120,000 clones, approximately 90% found once. Sequencing was performed on unstimulated CD4+ T cells sorted from spleen or lymph node cells, taken before intestinal transplant. Receptor source: a human donor who received an intestinal transplant.

The V and J genes are TRBV30 and TRBJ1-2, with 7 bases identical to TRBD1. The CDR3 covers 15 residues. V lost 0 bases, J lost 3 bases, and 7 bases stayed unmatched. The germline CDR1 and CDR2 sequences are GTSNPN and SVGIG (reference sequence). For the CDR3, the DNA is TGTGCCTGGAGTGTACATAAGGGGGCTGACTATGGCTACACCTTC. Translation: CAWSVHKGADYGYTF.

This chain joins TRBV21-1 and TRBJ2-7; the listed D gene, TRBD1, was not tested against the DNA. TRBV21-1 counts as a pseudogene. This CDR3 has 19 residues. The CDR3 loop is CASSNLQTDLKLPTYEQYF. Here the CDR3 DNA reads TGTGCCAGCAGCAACCTCCAGACAGACTTAAAGCTCCCTACCTACGAGCAGTACTTC.

The chain combines TRBV6-5 with TRBJ1-5; D not certain. Germline V gene sequence: CDR1 MNHEY, CDR2 SVGAGI. V was pared by 2 bases and J by 7 bases, with 15 bases between. The CDR3 has 15 residues. CDR3 in amino acids: CASSYGGEPGQPQHF. The CDR3 DNA follows: TGTGCCAGCAGTTACGGAGGTGAGCCGGGGCAGCCCCAGCATTTT.

This clone was seen once. V gene TRBV9 combines with J gene TRBJ1-1; 8 bases match TRBD1. Losses at the gene ends were 4 bases for V and 6 bases for J; bases not matched to a gene: 5. This CDR3 contains 13 residues. Germline CDR1 reads SGDLS; CDR2 reads YYNGEE. CDR3: CASSSGGSAEAFF. The CDR3 region has the DNA TGTGCCAGCAGCTCAGGGGGCTCGGCTGAAGCTTTCTTT.

This clone was detected only a few times. The V call is TRBV6-5, the J call TRBJ1-6, with D possibly matching TRBD1 (5 bases). The CDR3 is 13 residues long. The germline V gene has CDR1 MNHEY and CDR2 SVGAGI. V gave up 6 bases and J gave up 5 bases, with 8 bases separating them. In DNA, the CDR3 is TGTGCCAGCAGGATGACAGATAATTCACCCCTCCACTTT. Protein sequence: CASRMTDNSPLHF.

V and J are TRBV6-1 and TRBJ1-5; D ambiguous. Germline lookup yields CDR1 MNHNS and CDR2 SASEGT. V lost 4 bases to trimming and J lost 7 bases, with 17 bases between them. The CDR3 length is 15 residues. CDR3 DNA: TGTGCCAGCAGTGCCTCTCGGGAAAGGAGCCAGCCCCAGCATTTT. Its translation: CASSASRERSQPQHF.

Comments on this clone: At the DNA level, this CDR3 is encoded by other sequences in the same sample as well. V and J are TRBV7-9 and TRBJ2-3; 7 nucleotides line up with TRBD1. Trimming at V came to 5 bases and at J to 3 bases, leaving 5 bases not matched to a gene. The germline CDR1 and CDR2 sequences are SEHNR and FQNEAQ (reference sequence). This CDR3 is built from 14 residues. CDR3 bases: TGTGCCAGCAGCCTTGCCAGGGGGACAGATACGCAGTATTTT. Translated, it gives CASSLARGTDTQYF. Looking up the rest from reference TRBV7-9 and TRBJ2-3 gives the full variable domain: DTGVSQNPRHKITKRGQNVTFRCDPISEHNRLYWYRQTLGQGPEFLTYFQNEAQLEKSRLLSDRFSAERPKGSFSTLEIQRTEQGDSAMYLCASSLARGTDTQYFGPGTRLTVL.

The rearrangement links TRBV12-5 to TRBJ2-3; TRBD1 is a possible D gene (6 bases). Looked up from germline, CDR1 is LGHNT and CDR2 is FRNRAP. Trimming stripped 8 bases from V and 2 bases from J, with 8 bases between. This CDR3 is 12 amino acids long. The CDR3 loop reads CASTGLTDTQYF. In DNA, the CDR3 is TGTGCTAGTACAGGGCTCACAGATACGCAGTATTTT.

The V and J genes are TRBV5-1 and TRBJ1-2, with 9 nucleotides matching TRBD1. There are 13 residues in the CDR3. Germline V CDR1 and CDR2: SGHRS, YFSETQ. Trimming cost V 4 bases and J 3 bases; bases outside gene matches: 1. This CDR3 reads CASSRDRDYGYTF. CDR3 DNA sequence: TGCGCCAGCAGCCGGGACAGGGACTATGGCTACACCTTC.

V is TRBV28 and J is TRBJ1-5, with a tentative D call TRBD1 (6 bases). Per germline, CDR1 MDHEN and CDR2 SYDVKM. This CDR3 region has 15 residues. V lost 5 bases to trimming and J lost 2 bases, with 13 bases between them. The CDR3 coding sequence is TGTGCCAGCAGTAGGGTAGACAGGCGCAATCAGCCCCAGCATTTT. Translated, it gives CASSRVDRRNQPQHF.

The chain has TRBV6-1 and TRBJ1-2; no reliable D call. Trimming stripped 10 bases from V and 4 bases from J, with 16 bases between. Germline values: CDR1 MNHNS, CDR2 SASEGT. The CDR3 has 13 residues. CDR3 DNA sequence: TGTGCCACCAGAAACGGGGATGGCTATGGCTACACCTTC. Protein sequence: CATRNGDGYGYTF.

The rearrangement joins TRBV11-2 to TRBJ1-4; no reliable D call. The CDR3 extends over 14 amino acids. Germline V gives CDR1 SGHAT, CDR2 FQNNGV. Between the trimmed V and J ends, which lost 2 bases and 8 bases, there was a span of 12 bases. The CDR3 sequence is CASSLTVRKEKLFF. The CDR3 DNA reads TGTGCCAGCAGCTTAACAGTTCGAAAGGAAAAACTGTTTTTT.

The chain combines TRBV6-5 with TRBJ2-7, with 7 bases identical to TRBD2. This CDR3 has 13 residues. CDR1 and CDR2 (germline): MNHEY, SVGAGI. J gave up 9 bases and V 0 bases, and 5 bases lay outside the gene matches. CDR3 bases: TGTGCCAGCAGTTACTCAGTCAGCGGGATGCAGTACTTC. Protein: CASSYSVSGMQYF.